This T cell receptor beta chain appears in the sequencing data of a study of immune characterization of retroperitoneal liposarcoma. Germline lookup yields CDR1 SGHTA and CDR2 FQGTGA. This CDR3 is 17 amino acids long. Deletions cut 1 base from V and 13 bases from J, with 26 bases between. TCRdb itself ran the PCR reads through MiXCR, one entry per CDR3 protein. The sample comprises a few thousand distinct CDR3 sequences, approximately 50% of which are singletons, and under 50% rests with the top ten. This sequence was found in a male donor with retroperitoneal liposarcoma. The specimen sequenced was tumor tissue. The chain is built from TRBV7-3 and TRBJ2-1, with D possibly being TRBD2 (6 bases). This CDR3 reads CASSLIDAGSSGGKQFF. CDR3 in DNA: TGTGCCAGCAGCTTAATCGACGCCGGGAGTTCCGGAGGCAAACAGTTCTTC.